This T cell receptor (beta chain) is from a study of T-cell reconstitution after alpha-beta-depleted transplantation in children. Library preparation (for TCRbeta) was performed with unique molecular identifiers. TCRdb reanalysed the PCR reads using MiXCR and keeps one entry per CDR3 protein. The sample holds about 180,000 distinct CDR3 sequences, over 8.5% seen once. The V end was cut by 1 base, the J end by 7 bases, with 7 bases between. Germline V gene sequence: CDR1 LGHDT, CDR2 YNNKEL (reference sequence). The CDR3 has 13 residues. This clonotype was counted ten times or more. Sequences were derived from PBMCs, sampled before TCRalphabeta/CD19-depleted stem cell transplant. The genes are TRBV3-1 and TRBJ2-2; the D is unclear. The clonotype comes from a boy between 2 and 10 years old with acute myeloid leukemia, due to receive a stem cell transplant. The CDR3 DNA follows: TGTGCCAGCAGCCAAGGGCGACGCGGGGAGCTGTTTTTT. Translating it yields CASSQGRRGELFF.